This TCR beta chain derives from a study of identical twins. This clonotype came up a few times. Antigen specificity is unknown. One entry per CDR3 protein results from TCRdb running MiXCR on the 5' RACE reads. The sample holds roughly 250,000 distinct CDR3 sequences, roughly 13% seen once. The V and J ends lost 2 bases and 7 bases respectively, with 5 bases between them. This CDR3 is built from 11 residues. Germline V gene lookup returns CDR1 SGHAT and CDR2 FQNNGV. Study-level points and caveats: A lower insertion count was a feature of abundant cord blood beta clonotypes, with no such feature in memory repertoires. Compared with unrelated sharing, twin-shared out-of-frame alpha sequences had more low-probability sequences.

This rearrangement joins TRBV11-2 to TRBJ1-1; D call uncertain. Sequencing was done on a sample of memory (CD45RO+) T cells sorted from blood. This clonotype was obtained from a woman under 30 in good health. In nucleotides, the CDR3 is TGTGCCAGCAGCTTATACGGTGAAGCTTTCTTT. Its translation: CASSLYGEAFF.